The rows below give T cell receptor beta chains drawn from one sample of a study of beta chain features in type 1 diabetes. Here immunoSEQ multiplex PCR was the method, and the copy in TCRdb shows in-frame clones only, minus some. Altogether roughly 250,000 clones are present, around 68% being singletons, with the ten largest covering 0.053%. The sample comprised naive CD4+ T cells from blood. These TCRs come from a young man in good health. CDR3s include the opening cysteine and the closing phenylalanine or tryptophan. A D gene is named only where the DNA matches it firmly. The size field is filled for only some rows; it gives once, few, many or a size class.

CDR3 DNA: TGTGCCTGGGGTAAATTGACAGGAAACACCATATATTTT
CDR3 protein: CAWGKLTGNTIYF
clone size: NA
D gene: NA
J gene: TRBJ1-3
V gene: TRBV30

CDR3 DNA: TGCAGCGGAGGGCAGAACACCGGGGAGCTGTTTTTT
CDR3 protein: CSGGQNTGELFF
clone size: NA
D gene: NA
J gene: TRBJ2-2
V gene: TRBV29-1

CDR3 DNA: TGTGCCTGGAGTGTTGTGGGAGGTGAGCAGTTCTTC
CDR3 protein: CAWSVVGGEQFF
clone size: NA
D gene: NA
J gene: TRBJ2-1
V gene: TRBV30

CDR3 DNA: TGTGCCAGCAGTTACAGGCCCGCCGGGGTAAATCAGCCCCAGCATTTT
CDR3 protein: CASSYRPAGVNQPQHF
clone size: NA
D gene: NA
J gene: TRBJ1-5
V gene: TRBV6-5

CDR3 DNA: TGCAGCGTTGGGCAGGGGAAAAACATTCAGTACTTC
CDR3 protein: CSVGQGKNIQYF
clone size: NA
D gene: NA
J gene: TRBJ2-4
V gene: TRBV29-1

CDR3 DNA: TGTGCCAGCAGCTTAGCAGGCGGCAGGACTAGCACAGATACGCAGTATTTT
CDR3 protein: CASSLAGGRTSTDTQYF
clone size: NA
D gene: NA
J gene: TRBJ2-3
V gene: TRBV7-9

CDR3 DNA: TGTGCCAGCAGCGTACAGGGTGTCACCAAAAACATTCAGTACTTC
CDR3 protein: CASSVQGVTKNIQYF
clone size: NA
D gene: NA
J gene: TRBJ2-4
V gene: TRBV7-2

CDR3 DNA: TGTGCCAGCAGCTCCCGACGCCTCCAAGAGACCCAGTACTTC
CDR3 protein: CASSSRRLQETQYF
clone size: NA
D gene: NA
J gene: TRBJ2-5
V gene: TRBV11-2

CDR3 DNA: TGTGCCAGCAGCTTAGCGGTGGACACAGATACGCAGTATTTT
CDR3 protein: CASSLAVDTDTQYF
clone size: NA
D gene: NA
J gene: TRBJ2-3
V gene: TRBV7-2

CDR3 DNA: TGTGCCAGCAGAAAGGCCGGTAGCTCCTACAATGAGCAGTTCTTC
CDR3 protein: CASRKAGSSYNEQFF
clone size: NA
D gene: NA
J gene: TRBJ2-1
V gene: TRBV28

CDR3 DNA: TGTGCCAGCAGCCCCCGGACTCCTTCGAACACCGGGGAGCTGTTTTTT
CDR3 protein: CASSPRTPSNTGELFF
clone size: NA
D gene: NA
J gene: TRBJ2-2
V gene: TRBV14

CDR3 DNA: TGTGCCAGCAGCTCACAGGGCTACGAGCAGTACTTC
CDR3 protein: CASSSQGYEQYF
clone size: NA
D gene: NA
J gene: TRBJ2-7
V gene: TRBV7-9

CDR3 DNA: TGCAGCGTTGGGGGGAGCGCCTATGGCTACACCTTC
CDR3 protein: CSVGGSAYGYTF
clone size: once
D gene: NA
J gene: TRBJ1-2
V gene: TRBV29-1

CDR3 DNA: TGCAGCGTTGAAGATGGGGGTTCCTACGAGCAGTACTTC
CDR3 protein: CSVEDGGSYEQYF
clone size: few
D gene: NA
J gene: TRBJ2-7
V gene: TRBV29-1

CDR3 DNA: TGCAGCGTTGCAGCTAGCGGGAAAGTCGGGGAGCTGTTTTTT
CDR3 protein: CSVAASGKVGELFF
clone size: NA
D gene: TRBD2
J gene: TRBJ2-2
V gene: TRBV29-1

CDR3 DNA: TGTGCCAGCAGTGTCCAAGAGAGGACAGGGGGCTACGAGCAGTACTTC
CDR3 protein: CASSVQERTGGYEQYF
clone size: NA
D gene: TRBD1
J gene: TRBJ2-7
V gene: TRBV2

CDR3 DNA: TGCAGTGCTAGCCGGAACAATGAGCAGTTCTTC
CDR3 protein: CSASRNNEQFF
clone size: NA
D gene: NA
J gene: TRBJ2-1
V gene: TRBV20-1

CDR3 DNA: TGTGCCAGCAGCTCAGCCGGGACAGGCTCTTCACCCCTCCACTTT
CDR3 protein: CASSSAGTGSSPLHF
clone size: NA
D gene: TRBD1
J gene: TRBJ1-6
V gene: TRBV11-2

CDR3 DNA: TGTGCCAGCAGCTTATTAGCGGGGACCCGTTCCAAAAACATTCAGTACTTC
CDR3 protein: CASSLLAGTRSKNIQYF
clone size: few
D gene: TRBD2
J gene: TRBJ2-4
V gene: TRBV11-2

CDR3 DNA: TGCGCCAGCAAGCCGGGACAGGGGACTGGTGAGCAGTTCTTC
CDR3 protein: CASKPGQGTGEQFF
clone size: NA
D gene: TRBD1
J gene: TRBJ2-1
V gene: TRBV5-1

CDR3 DNA: TGTGCCTGGAGTGGTGGGCCCTACAATGAGCAGTTCTTC
CDR3 protein: CAWSGGPYNEQFF
clone size: NA
D gene: NA
J gene: TRBJ2-1
V gene: TRBV30

CDR3 DNA: TGTGCCTGGATCCCGAGGCTGGGGCCAAACACTGAAGCTTTCTTT
CDR3 protein: CAWIPRLGPNTEAFF
clone size: few
D gene: NA
J gene: TRBJ1-1
V gene: TRBV30

CDR3 DNA: TGTGCCAGCAGCTTAAGGGGGCCGGATACGCAGTATTTT
CDR3 protein: CASSLRGPDTQYF
clone size: NA
D gene: TRBD1
J gene: TRBJ2-3
V gene: TRBV7-9

CDR3 DNA: TGTGCCAGCAGCTTAGGCGACCACCTCCTCTACGAGCAGTACTTC
CDR3 protein: CASSLGDHLLYEQYF
clone size: NA
D gene: NA
J gene: TRBJ2-7
V gene: TRBV7-8

CDR3 DNA: TGTGCCACCAGCAGAGGAGCCGGGACAGCCGGCGAGCAGTTCTTC
CDR3 protein: CATSRGAGTAGEQFF
clone size: NA
D gene: TRBD1
J gene: TRBJ2-1
V gene: TRBV15

CDR3 DNA: TGTGCCGTTAGCGGAGGGGCAATGGATACGCAGTATTTT
CDR3 protein: CAVSGGAMDTQYF
clone size: NA
D gene: NA
J gene: TRBJ2-3
V gene: TRBV10-3

CDR3 DNA: TGTGCCTGGAGTGCCAACAGGGGACGAAATGAGCAGTTCTTC
CDR3 protein: CAWSANRGRNEQFF
clone size: NA
D gene: TRBD1
J gene: TRBJ2-1
V gene: TRBV30

CDR3 DNA: TGTGCCAGCAGCCGCCTAAGAGGCGTAGCGGGAGATGCGGAGACCCAGTACTTC
CDR3 protein: CASSRLRGVAGDAETQYF
clone size: NA
D gene: TRBD2
J gene: TRBJ2-5
V gene: TRBV7-2

CDR3 DNA: TGCGCCAGCAGCCAAGATAGGGGAACAGATACGCAGTATTTT
CDR3 protein: CASSQDRGTDTQYF
clone size: NA
D gene: NA
J gene: TRBJ2-3
V gene: TRBV4-1

CDR3 DNA: TGTGCCAGCAGCTGGCAGGGGGTGTACGAGCAGTACTTC
CDR3 protein: CASSWQGVYEQYF
clone size: NA
D gene: TRBD1
J gene: TRBJ2-7
V gene: TRBV7-2

CDR3 DNA: TGCGCCAGCAGCCCTGGCCCACAGGGGCCGATAAGAGCTTTCTTT
CDR3 protein: CASSPGPQGPIRAFF
clone size: NA
D gene: TRBD1
J gene: TRBJ1-1
V gene: TRBV4-1

CDR3 DNA: TGTGCCAGCAGCTTAAGCTCTGGGTACAATGAGCAGTTCTTC
CDR3 protein: CASSLSSGYNEQFF
clone size: NA
D gene: NA
J gene: TRBJ2-1
V gene: TRBV7-2

CDR3 DNA: TGTGCCTGGAGCAGGGGAGGCGAGCAGTACTTC
CDR3 protein: CAWSRGGEQYF
clone size: few
D gene: NA
J gene: TRBJ2-7
V gene: TRBV30

CDR3 DNA: TGCAGCGTCGAGGCCCCAGGCAACAAACTGTTTTTT
CDR3 protein: CSVEAPGNKLFF
clone size: NA
D gene: NA
J gene: TRBJ1-4
V gene: TRBV29-1

CDR3 DNA: TGTGCCAGCTCACCCACTGAAGAGACCCAGTACTTC
CDR3 protein: CASSPTEETQYF
clone size: NA
D gene: NA
J gene: TRBJ2-5
V gene: TRBV18

CDR3 DNA: TGCAGCGTTGAGCCAGGCTCTGGGGCCAACGTCCTGACTTTC
CDR3 protein: CSVEPGSGANVLTF
clone size: few
D gene: NA
J gene: TRBJ2-6
V gene: TRBV29-1

CDR3 DNA: TGTGCCTGGGCTACAAGCTCCTACGAGCAGTACTTC
CDR3 protein: CAWATSSYEQYF
clone size: NA
D gene: NA
J gene: TRBJ2-7
V gene: TRBV30

CDR3 DNA: TGTGCCAGCAGCCAAGAGGGGCGGAAAACCCAGTACTTC
CDR3 protein: CASSQEGRKTQYF
clone size: NA
D gene: NA
J gene: TRBJ2-5
V gene: TRBV4-2

CDR3 DNA: TGTGCCAGCAGTCGGAGACAGCCCTACAATGAGCAGTTCTTC
CDR3 protein: CASSRRQPYNEQFF
clone size: NA
D gene: NA
J gene: TRBJ2-1
V gene: TRBV28

CDR3 DNA: TGCAGCGGTGGACAGGGGCTGTTTTCAGATACGCAGTATTTT
CDR3 protein: CSGGQGLFSDTQYF
clone size: few
D gene: TRBD1
J gene: TRBJ2-3
V gene: TRBV29-1